Listed below are T cell receptor beta chains from one sample, sequenced in a study of T cells after yellow fever vaccination. TCRdb independently ran MiXCR on the 5' RACE reads; one entry per CDR3 protein. The profile shows just under 600,000 distinct CDR3 sequences, about 13% of them singletons. This specimen consisted of PBMCs, obtained on the day of the yellow fever booster vaccination. The source is a man between 25 and 39 years old who received the YFV17D yellow fever vaccine. The CDR3 runs from the conserved cysteine through the conserved F or W. A D gene is named only where the DNA matches it firmly. Some rows mark clone size as missing; the rest say once, few, many or name a class of expanded clone.

CDR3nt: TGCGCCAGCAGCTTAGTAGACGGGACCGGGGAGCTGTTTTTT; CDR3aa: CASSLVDGTGELFF; abundance: few; d_gene: .; j_gene: TRBJ2-2; v_gene: TRBV5-1
CDR3nt: TGCGCCAGCAGCAAGGGGCCAGGAGGGAGGTCTAATGAAAAACTGTTTTTT; CDR3aa: CASSKGPGGRSNEKLFF; abundance: few; d_gene: .; j_gene: TRBJ1-4; v_gene: TRBV4-3
CDR3nt: TGCAGTGCTAGAGATTCGGGGGTAGGAGACTACAATGAGCAGTTCTTC; CDR3aa: CSARDSGVGDYNEQFF; abundance: few; d_gene: .; j_gene: TRBJ2-1; v_gene: TRBV20-1
CDR3nt: TGTGCCAGCAGCTTGCATCCCAGTCAGGGCGAGACCCAGTACTTC; CDR3aa: CASSLHPSQGETQYF; abundance: .; d_gene: .; j_gene: TRBJ2-5; v_gene: TRBV7-3
CDR3nt: TGTGCCACCAGTGATCCACTAGCGGGAGGGCTCAATGAGCAGTTCTTC; CDR3aa: CATSDPLAGGLNEQFF; abundance: .; d_gene: TRBD2; j_gene: TRBJ2-1; v_gene: TRBV24-1
CDR3nt: TGCAGTGCTAGGCGGCCCTTGTTGGGCGAGCAGTACTTC; CDR3aa: CSARRPLLGEQYF; abundance: .; d_gene: .; j_gene: TRBJ2-7; v_gene: TRBV20-1
CDR3nt: TGTGCCACCAGAACCGGTACAGGGGGATACATTCAGTACTTC; CDR3aa: CATRTGTGGYIQYF; abundance: .; d_gene: TRBD1; j_gene: TRBJ2-4; v_gene: TRBV15
CDR3nt: TGTGCCAGCTCACCCCCCCGACGCTCTGGGGCCAACGTCCTGACTTTC; CDR3aa: CASSPPRRSGANVLTF; abundance: .; d_gene: .; j_gene: TRBJ2-6; v_gene: TRBV18
CDR3nt: TGCGCCAGCAGCTTGGCCGGGACAGGGTATGGCTACACCTTC; CDR3aa: CASSLAGTGYGYTF; abundance: many; d_gene: TRBD1; j_gene: TRBJ1-2; v_gene: TRBV5-1
CDR3nt: TGCAGTGTACTTAGACAGGGCAATCAGCCCCAGCATTTT; CDR3aa: CSVLRQGNQPQHF; abundance: .; d_gene: .; j_gene: TRBJ1-5; v_gene: TRBV20-1
CDR3nt: TGCAGTGCTAGAGACCGGGACTCGGAAAAACTGTTTTTT; CDR3aa: CSARDRDSEKLFF; abundance: few; d_gene: .; j_gene: TRBJ1-4; v_gene: TRBV20-1
CDR3nt: TGCAGTGCTAGTCTACTAGGGAACACCGGGGAGCTGTTTTTT; CDR3aa: CSASLLGNTGELFF; abundance: many; d_gene: .; j_gene: TRBJ2-2; v_gene: TRBV20-1
CDR3nt: TGTGCCAGTAGGCTGCGCGGAGAAGAGACCCAGTACTTC; CDR3aa: CASRLRGEETQYF; abundance: .; d_gene: .; j_gene: TRBJ2-5; v_gene: TRBV19
CDR3nt: TGTGCCAGCAGCGCCGGACTAGCCTTGGGGTCCACAGATACGCAGTATTTT; CDR3aa: CASSAGLALGSTDTQYF; abundance: .; d_gene: TRBD2; j_gene: TRBJ2-3; v_gene: TRBV7-9
CDR3nt: TGTGCCAGCTCCCCCCCCGGACTAGCGGGACGGGATGAGCAGTTCTTC; CDR3aa: CASSPPGLAGRDEQFF; abundance: few; d_gene: TRBD2; j_gene: TRBJ2-1; v_gene: TRBV18
CDR3nt: TGTGCCAGCAGCCAGTTTGGAGCAGACCATCAGCCCCAGCATTTT; CDR3aa: CASSQFGADHQPQHF; abundance: .; d_gene: .; j_gene: TRBJ1-5; v_gene: TRBV4-2
CDR3nt: TGTGCCAGCAGCCAAGGCTCCTTCAAGGGCCCCTACAATGAGCAGTTCTTC; CDR3aa: CASSQGSFKGPYNEQFF; abundance: .; d_gene: .; j_gene: TRBJ2-1; v_gene: TRBV14
CDR3nt: TGCGCCAGCAGCTTGTGGGGTGACCCCTACAATGAGCAGTTCTTC; CDR3aa: CASSLWGDPYNEQFF; abundance: .; d_gene: .; j_gene: TRBJ2-1; v_gene: TRBV5-1
CDR3nt: TGTGCCACCAGCCGAATGGATAAAGCTTTCTTT; CDR3aa: CATSRMDKAFF; abundance: few; d_gene: .; j_gene: TRBJ1-1; v_gene: TRBV15
CDR3nt: TGTGCCAGCAGTCCCCCCCGGGGAGCTAGCACAGATACGCAGTATTTT; CDR3aa: CASSPPRGASTDTQYF; abundance: few; d_gene: .; j_gene: TRBJ2-3; v_gene: TRBV12-3/TRBV12-4
CDR3nt: TGTGCCAGCAGTGGGGCGGACAGAACGAACACTGAAGCTTTCTTT; CDR3aa: CASSGADRTNTEAFF; abundance: few; d_gene: .; j_gene: TRBJ1-1; v_gene: TRBV28
CDR3nt: TGTGCCAGCAGCCTTACGGGACAGGTTGGCAATGAGCAGTTCTTC; CDR3aa: CASSLTGQVGNEQFF; abundance: .; d_gene: TRBD1; j_gene: TRBJ2-1; v_gene: TRBV7-2
CDR3nt: TGTGCCAGCAGTTACGTTCCGGGACTCATCACGGGGCAGTTCTTC; CDR3aa: CASSYVPGLITGQFF; abundance: .; d_gene: .; j_gene: TRBJ2-1; v_gene: TRBV6-2/TRBV6-3
CDR3nt: TGTGCCAGCAGCCCCATGGGGGGGCCCACAGATACGCAGTATTTT; CDR3aa: CASSPMGGPTDTQYF; abundance: many; d_gene: .; j_gene: TRBJ2-3; v_gene: TRBV7-2
CDR3nt: TGTGCCAGCAGCTTAGCTTTGGGCGGGAGGCTCCACGAGCAGTACTTC; CDR3aa: CASSLALGGRLHEQYF; abundance: .; d_gene: TRBD2; j_gene: TRBJ2-7; v_gene: TRBV7-2
CDR3nt: TGCAGTGGCGGAAATAGCAATCAGCCCCAGCATTTT; CDR3aa: CSGGNSNQPQHF; abundance: .; d_gene: .; j_gene: TRBJ1-5; v_gene: TRBV20-1
CDR3nt: TGTGCCAGCAGTGAAATTACGCAGTATTTT; CDR3aa: CASSEITQYF; abundance: .; d_gene: .; j_gene: TRBJ2-3; v_gene: TRBV2
CDR3nt: TGCAGCGTCTGGGACACAAATGAAAAACTGTTTTTT; CDR3aa: CSVWDTNEKLFF; abundance: many; d_gene: .; j_gene: TRBJ1-4; v_gene: TRBV29-1